The entry below gives a single TCR beta chain sequence along with its context. Its antigen is currently unknown. This table comes from immunoSEQ multiplex PCR, and its TCRdb copy is limited to in-frame clones, with some not included. The profile shows 94,000 or so clones, around four fifths of them singletons. Autoimmune disease history or systemic immunosuppression excluded patients. The CDR3 runs to 14 residues. CDR1 is LNHNV, CDR2 YYDKDF, per germline (reference sequence). After removal of 5 bases from V and 3 bases from J, the junction contained 5 bases not matched to a gene. The sample originates from a study of OX40 agonist ivuxolimab in advanced cancers. About the research overall: Every patient in dose escalation had hepatocellular carcinoma, melanoma, renal cell or head and neck cancer. Study-wide results and limits: Relative to CD4+, CD8+ T cells held more expanded clones on average.

The receptor was isolated from an adult with an advanced solid tumor such as melanoma, head and neck, liver or kidney cancer. This sample comprised CD4+ or CD8+ T cells sorted from blood, obtained in a trial of the OX40 agonist ivuxolimab. The rearrangement uses TRBV15 and TRBJ2-7, with TRBD1 matching 9 bases. The CDR3 nucleotides read TGTGCCACCAGCCGGGACAGGGTATTCTACGAGCAGTACTTC. It encodes CATSRDRVFYEQYF.